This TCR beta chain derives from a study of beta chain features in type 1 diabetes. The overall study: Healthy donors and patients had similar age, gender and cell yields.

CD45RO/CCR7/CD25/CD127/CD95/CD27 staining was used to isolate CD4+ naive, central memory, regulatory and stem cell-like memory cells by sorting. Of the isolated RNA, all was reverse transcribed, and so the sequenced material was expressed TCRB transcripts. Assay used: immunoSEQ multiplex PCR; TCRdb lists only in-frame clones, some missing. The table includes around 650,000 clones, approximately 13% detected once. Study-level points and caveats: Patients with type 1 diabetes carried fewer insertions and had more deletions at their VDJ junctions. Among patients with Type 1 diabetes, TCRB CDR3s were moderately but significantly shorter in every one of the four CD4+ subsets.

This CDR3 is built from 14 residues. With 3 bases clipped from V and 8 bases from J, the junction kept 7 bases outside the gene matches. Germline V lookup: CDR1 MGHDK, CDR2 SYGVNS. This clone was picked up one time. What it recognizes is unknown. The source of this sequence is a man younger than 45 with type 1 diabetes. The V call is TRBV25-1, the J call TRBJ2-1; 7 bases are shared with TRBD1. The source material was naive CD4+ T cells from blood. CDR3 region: CASSDNNRGHEQFF. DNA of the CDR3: TGTGCCAGCAGTGACAACAACAGGGGCCATGAGCAGTTCTTC.